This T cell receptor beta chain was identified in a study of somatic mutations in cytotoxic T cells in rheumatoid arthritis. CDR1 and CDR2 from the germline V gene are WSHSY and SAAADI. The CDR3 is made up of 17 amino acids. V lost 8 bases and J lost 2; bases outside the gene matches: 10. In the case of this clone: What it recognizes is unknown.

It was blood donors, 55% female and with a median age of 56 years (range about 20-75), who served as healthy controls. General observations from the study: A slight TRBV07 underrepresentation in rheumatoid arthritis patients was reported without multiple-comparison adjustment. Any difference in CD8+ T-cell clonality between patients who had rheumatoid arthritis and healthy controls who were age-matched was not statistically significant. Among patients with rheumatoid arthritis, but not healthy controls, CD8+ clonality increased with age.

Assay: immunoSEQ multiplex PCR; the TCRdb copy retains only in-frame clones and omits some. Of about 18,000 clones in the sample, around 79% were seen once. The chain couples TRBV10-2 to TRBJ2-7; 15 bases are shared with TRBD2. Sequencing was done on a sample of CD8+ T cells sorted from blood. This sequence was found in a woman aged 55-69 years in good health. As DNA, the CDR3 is TGCGCCAGCTGGGAACTTGGGACTAGCGGGAGGACCTACGAGCAGTACTTC. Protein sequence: CASWELGTSGRTYEQYF.